Listed below are T cell receptor beta chains from one sample, sequenced in a study of neurological immune-mediated disorders. In TCRdb, the 5' RACE reads were re-called with MiXCR into one record per CDR3 protein. The repertoire consists of roughly 48,000 distinct CDR3 sequences, with more than 9.5% occurring once and the leading ten covering approximately 10%. Sequencing was performed on PBMCs. These receptors all stem from a male donor with HTLV-1-associated myelopathy (HAM/TSP). Each CDR3 is given with its conserved first and last residue. Fields, in order: clone size, D gene, V gene, J gene, CDR3 protein, CDR3 DNA. D genes are given only for firm matches. A clone size is listed for some rows: how often the clone was seen (once, few, many), or a class if it is expanded.

many	-	TRBV7-2	TRBJ1-6	CASSLGTVNNSPLHF	TGTGCCAGCAGCTTAGGGACAGTAAATAATTCACCCCTCCACTTT
many	-	TRBV27	TRBJ1-6	CASSLQTYNSPLHF	TGTGCCAGCAGTTTACAGACTTATAATTCACCCCTCCACTTT
-	-	TRBV5-5	TRBJ2-7	CARSLAVDEQYF	TGTGCCCGCAGCCTTGCCGTCGACGAGCAGTACTTC
-	-	TRBV6-6	TRBJ2-7	CASTARQGSYEQYF	TGTGCCAGCACAGCGCGGCAGGGGTCCTACGAGCAGTACTTC
many	TRBD2	TRBV20-1	TRBJ2-1	CSASRRTRVYNEQFF	TGCAGTGCCAGCCGGAGGACTAGGGTCTACAATGAGCAGTTCTTC
many	TRBD2	TRBV20-1	TRBJ2-7	CSAETSGGYEQYF	TGCAGTGCCGAGACTAGCGGGGGCTACGAGCAGTACTTC
medium-sized	-	TRBV5-1	TRBJ1-2	CASSFAASNYGYTF	TGCGCCAGCAGCTTCGCAGCATCTAACTATGGCTACACCTTC
many	-	TRBV20-1	TRBJ2-5	CSARRLMVEGTQYF	TGCAGTGCTAGACGGCTCATGGTCGAAGGGACCCAGTACTTC
many	-	TRBV27	TRBJ1-2	CASSLSRGPKYGYTF	TGTGCCAGCAGTTTATCTCGCGGGCCGAAGTATGGCTACACCTTC
medium-sized	-	TRBV20-1	TRBJ1-2	CSARVADSPYGYTF	TGCAGTGCTAGAGTCGCGGACAGCCCCTATGGCTACACCTTC
-	-	TRBV18	TRBJ1-2	CASSVSGKANYGYTF	TGTGCCAGCTCAGTCTCCGGGAAGGCTAACTATGGCTACACCTTC
many	-	TRBV5-1	TRBJ2-5	CASTRADETQYF	TGCGCCAGCACCAGGGCTGATGAGACCCAGTACTTC
-	TRBD2	TRBV4-1	TRBJ2-3	CASSQPAIGTSGTGRTLSTDTQYF	TGCGCCAGCAGCCAGCCAGCTATCGGGACTAGCGGGACCGGAAGAACTCTTAGCACAGATACGCAGTATTTT
many	TRBD1	TRBV7-2	TRBJ2-5	CASSPQGETQYF	TGTGCCAGCAGCCCACAGGGGGAGACCCAGTACTTC
many	-	TRBV6-5	TRBJ1-2	CASSYSKAADYGYTF	TGTGCCAGCAGTTACTCGAAGGCGGCAGACTATGGCTACACCTTC
many	-	TRBV6-6	TRBJ2-4	CASSLLAKNIQYF	TGTGCCAGCAGCCTCTTAGCCAAAAACATTCAGTACTTC
many	TRBD2	TRBV3-1	TRBJ2-5	CASSQDEAGGKETQYF	TGTGCCAGCAGCCAAGATGAAGCGGGGGGGAAAGAGACCCAGTACTTC
many	-	TRBV28	TRBJ2-4	CASSVQGLAKNIQYF	TGTGCCAGCAGCGTACAGGGTCTAGCCAAAAACATTCAGTACTTC
many	-	TRBV5-1	TRBJ1-5	CASSSGWNQPQHF	TGCGCCAGCAGCTCTGGGTGGAATCAGCCCCAGCATTTT
many	-	TRBV20-1	TRBJ1-2	CSARDWAAPFYGYTF	TGCAGTGCTAGAGATTGGGCCGCGCCATTTTATGGCTACACCTTC
many	TRBD2	TRBV7-2	TRBJ2-3	CASSLGLAGSTDTQYF	TGTGCCAGCAGCTTAGGACTAGCGGGGTCCACAGATACGCAGTATTTT